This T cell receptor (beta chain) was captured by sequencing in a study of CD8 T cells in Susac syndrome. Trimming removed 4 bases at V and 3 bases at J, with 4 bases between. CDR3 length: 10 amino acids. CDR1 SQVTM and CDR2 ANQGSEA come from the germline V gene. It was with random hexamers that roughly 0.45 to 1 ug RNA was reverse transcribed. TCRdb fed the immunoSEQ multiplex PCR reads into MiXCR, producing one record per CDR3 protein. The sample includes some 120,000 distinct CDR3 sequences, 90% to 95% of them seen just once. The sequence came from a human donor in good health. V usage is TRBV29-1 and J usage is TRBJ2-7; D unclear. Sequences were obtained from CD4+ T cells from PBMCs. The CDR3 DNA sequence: TGCAGCGTTGTTGACTACGAGCAGTACTTC. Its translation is CSVVDYEQYF.